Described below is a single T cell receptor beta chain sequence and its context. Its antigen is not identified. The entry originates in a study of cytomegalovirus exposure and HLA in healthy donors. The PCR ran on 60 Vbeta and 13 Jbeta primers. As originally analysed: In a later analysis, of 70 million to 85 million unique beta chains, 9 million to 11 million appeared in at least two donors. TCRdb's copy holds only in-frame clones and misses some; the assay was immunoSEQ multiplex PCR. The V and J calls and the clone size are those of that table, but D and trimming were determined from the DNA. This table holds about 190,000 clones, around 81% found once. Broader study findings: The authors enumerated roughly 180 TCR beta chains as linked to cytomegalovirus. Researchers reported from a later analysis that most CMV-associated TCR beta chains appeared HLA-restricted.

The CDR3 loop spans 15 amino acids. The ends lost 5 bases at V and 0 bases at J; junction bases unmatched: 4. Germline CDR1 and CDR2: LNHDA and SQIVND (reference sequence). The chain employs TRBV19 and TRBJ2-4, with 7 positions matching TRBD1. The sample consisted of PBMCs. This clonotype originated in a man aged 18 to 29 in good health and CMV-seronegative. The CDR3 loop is CASSFQGVAKNIQYF. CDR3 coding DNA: TGTGCCAGTAGTTTTCAGGGGGTAGCCAAAAACATTCAGTACTTC. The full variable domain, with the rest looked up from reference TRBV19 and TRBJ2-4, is DGGITQSPKYLFRKEGQNVTLSCEQNLNHDAMYWYRQDPGQGLRLIYYSQIVNDFQKGDIAEGYSVSREKKESFPLTVTSAQKNPTAFYLCASSFQGVAKNIQYFGAGTRLSVL.